These 27 T cell receptor beta chains were sequenced from one sample in a study of T cell responses to AZD1222 COVID-19 vaccine. Repertoires were generated with immunoSEQ multiplex PCR, while TCRdb's copy carries only in-frame clones and drops some. This sample has about 76,000 clones; roughly 90% occur once, and the top ten carry about 4.3%. Here the sequenced sample was peripheral blood, taken on day 0 of AZD1222 vaccination. Every receptor here comes from an adult in good health.

The rearrangement uses TRBV19 and TRBJ1-5; no definite D call. The V end lost 2 bases, the J end lost 8 bases, and 7 bases lay between the germline ends. CDR3 length: 12 amino acids. The V gene's germline CDR1 is LNHDA and CDR2 SQIVND (reference sequence). The CDR3 region has the DNA TGTGCCAGTAGTATAACGGAAAAGCCCCAGCATTTT. This encodes CASSITEKPQHF.

The rearrangement uses TRBV12-3 or TRBV12-4 and TRBJ2-1; D is unclear. V lost 8 bases and J lost 6, with 11 bases in between. The CDR3 runs 12 residues. This CDR3 reads CASSERGNEQFF. CDR3 nucleotides: TGTGCCAGCTCGGAGCGTGGCAATGAGCAGTTCTTC.

The genes are TRBV4-2 and TRBJ2-5; 10 bases align to TRBD2. The CDR3 is 15 amino acids. V lost 5 bases, J lost 4 bases, and 7 bases stayed unmatched. Germline CDR1 LGHNA, CDR2 YNFKEQ. The CDR3 DNA is TGTGCCAGCAGCTCCGGACTAGCGGTTCTAGAGACCCAGTACTTC. As protein: CASSSGLAVLETQYF.

Here the CDR3 DNA reads TGTGCCAGCAGCGATGGACGGCTTAACACCGGGGAGCTGTTTTTT. The encoded protein is CASSDGRLNTGELFF. This chain uses TRBV2 with TRBJ2-2; the D is unclear. Trimming removed 6 bases at V and 2 bases at J, with 13 bases between. Germline V CDR1 and CDR2: SNHLY, FYNNEI. The CDR3 contains 15 residues.

This clone was seen only once. The genes are TRBV7-9 and TRBJ2-7; weak D call: TRBD2 (6 bases). Per the germline V gene, CDR1 is SEHNR and CDR2 is FQNEAQ (reference sequence). CDR3 length: 15 residues. V dropped 1 base and J dropped 4 bases, with 14 bases sitting between them. CDR3 loop: CASSLGATGDYEQYF. The CDR3 coding sequence is TGTGCCAGCAGCTTAGGTGCGACGGGGGATTACGAGCAGTACTTC.

The rearrangement joins TRBV5-5 to TRBJ1-2; the match to TRBD1 covers 9 bases. Germline-derived CDR1 and CDR2 are SGHKS and YYEKEE (reference sequence). The junction had 9 bases not matched to a gene; V was cut back by 4 bases and J by 8 bases. CDR3 length: 14 residues. CDR3 in amino acids: CASSPSGTGSGYTF. In nucleotides, the CDR3 is TGTGCCAGCAGCCCGAGCGGGACAGGGAGCGGCTACACCTTC.

The V call is TRBV5-5, the J call TRBJ2-2; no firm D call. CDR3 length: 15 residues. Germline V gives CDR1 SGHKS, CDR2 YYEKEE (reference sequence). V was clipped by 4 bases and J by 5 bases, with 15 bases between them. The CDR3 sequence is CASSKDGPTTGELFF. The CDR3 DNA reads as TGTGCCAGCAGCAAGGACGGACCAACGACCGGGGAGCTGTTTTTT.

The CDR3 loop is CASSFKTGGLVVGNQPQHF. The CDR3, as DNA: TGCGCCAGCAGCTTCAAGACAGGGGGCCTGGTGGTAGGCAATCAGCCCCAGCATTTT. The rearrangement links TRBV5-1 to TRBJ1-5; 10 bases line up with TRBD1. V lost 2 bases, J lost 2 bases, and 13 bases stayed unmatched. Germline V gives CDR1 SGHRS, CDR2 YFSETQ. The CDR3 totals 19 residues.

V is TRBV11-1 and J is TRBJ2-7; D is uncertain. The CDR3 has 14 residues. Per the germline V gene, CDR1 is SGHAT and CDR2 is FQDESV (reference sequence). The V end lost 5 bases, the J end lost 3 bases, and 14 bases lay between the germline ends. The DNA of the CDR3 is TGTGCCAGCAGCCAGTCCAGATCGGGCTACGAGCAGTACTTC. The encoded protein is CASSQSRSGYEQYF. Drawing the rest from reference TRBV11-1 and TRBJ2-7, the complete variable domain is EAEVAQSPRYKITEKSQAVAFWCDPISGHATLYWYRQILGQGPELLVQFQDESVVDDSQLPKDRFSAERLKGVDSTLKIQPAELGDSAMYLCASSQSRSGYEQYFGPGTRLTVT.

The chain recombines TRBV4-2 with TRBJ2-2; D is possibly TRBD2 (6 bases). V was shortened by 5 bases and J by 3 bases, with 19 bases between the two germline ends. The length of the CDR3 is 17 residues. The germline V gene encodes CDR1 LGHNA and CDR2 YNFKEQ. CDR3 region: CASSVFGGIGDTGELFF. CDR3 bases: TGTGCCAGCAGCGTTTTTGGCGGGATAGGCGACACCGGGGAGCTGTTTTTT.

This chain joins TRBV27 and TRBJ1-6, with a weak D call TRBD1 (5 bases). There are 15 residues in the CDR3. V was shortened by 1 base and J by 12 bases, with 16 bases between the two germline ends. In germline, CDR1 is MNHEY, CDR2 SMNVEV (reference sequence). CDR3 in DNA: TGTGCCAGCAGTTTATTTGGGACCGCCCTGGGACCCCTCCACTTT. It is translated as CASSLFGTALGPLHF.

The chain joins TRBV6-4 to TRBJ2-1; 7 nucleotides align to TRBD2. The germline CDR1 and CDR2 sequences are MRHNA and SNTAGT. The CDR3 covers 14 residues. The V segment lost 0 bases and the J segment 9 bases; nucleotides outside the gene matches: 5. The DNA for the CDR3 is TGTGCCAGCAGTGACTCGAGCGGGATGACTGAGCAGTTCTTC. It translates to CASSDSSGMTEQFF.

In DNA form, the CDR3 reads TGTGCCAGCGGCCCAGGGACTCCACTCTACGAGCAGTACTTC. Translation gives CASGPGTPLYEQYF. The gene calls are TRBV11-3 and TRBJ2-7; a weak D match, TRBD2 (6 bases). Germline CDR1 is SGHNT and CDR2 is YENEEA. The germline V and J ends were trimmed by 8 bases and 3 bases, with 17 bases remaining between them. The length of the CDR3 is 14 residues.

This chain joins TRBV27 and TRBJ2-7; no clear D. V lost 7 bases and J lost 5, with 12 bases in between. CDR3 size: 12 residues. Germline V CDR1 and CDR2: MNHEY, SMNVEV (reference sequence). The CDR3: CASTSLLDEQYF. The CDR3 DNA reads as TGTGCCAGCACCTCCCTGTTGGACGAGCAGTACTTC.

Note on this clone: The DNA is left out, because the CDR3 cannot be placed on it with certainty; the CDR3 is given as TCRdb lists it. In the same sample, other DNA sequences code for this CDR3. This rearrangement joins TRBV12-3 or TRBV12-4 to TRBJ1-2. The CDR3 spans 12 residues, counting both ends. CDR3 protein: CASSTSNYGYTF.

The chain recombines TRBV19 with TRBJ1-2; 8 nucleotides align to TRBD1. The CDR3 consists of 13 residues. Germline loops: CDR1 LNHDA, CDR2 SQIVND (reference sequence). J was trimmed by 4 bases and V by 6 bases; bases with no gene match: 4. This CDR3 is CASSDTGGYGYTF. In nucleotides, the CDR3 is TGTGCCAGTAGCGACACAGGGGGCTATGGCTACACCTTC.

This chain joins TRBV7-8 and TRBJ1-3; unclear D gene. With 4 bases removed from V and 11 bases from J, the gap between germline ends came to 12 bases. Germline V gene sequence: CDR1 SGHVS, CDR2 FQNEAQ. The CDR3 extends over 12 amino acids. The CDR3 here is CASSSPSRPIYF. CDR3 DNA: TGTGCCAGCAGCTCCCCTAGCCGACCCATATATTTT.

The rearrangement joins TRBV6-5 to TRBJ1-2; 7 bases are a match to TRBD1. This CDR3 is 16 amino acids long. CDR1 MNHEY and CDR2 SVGAGI come from the germline V gene. The V segment lost 0 bases and the J segment 3 bases; nucleotides outside the gene matches: 7. The CDR3 nucleotides read TGTGCCAGCAGTTACTCGGCCGGGACAGATGACTATGGCTACACCTTC. Encoded protein: CASSYSAGTDDYGYTF.

CDR3 sequence (DNA): TGTGCCAGCAGCTTAATCCAGGATAGCAATCAGCCCCAGCATTTT. Residues: CASSLIQDSNQPQHF. The rearrangement uses TRBV7-6 and TRBJ1-5, with D hard to call. Looked up from germline, CDR1 is SGHVS and CDR2 is FNYEAQ. V lost 2 bases to trimming and J lost 0 bases, with 8 bases between them. This CDR3 has 15 amino acids.

This chain joins TRBV4-1 and TRBJ1-6; no reliable D call. With 3 bases removed from V and 13 bases from J, the gap between germline ends came to 10 bases. Germline CDR1 MGHRA, CDR2 YSYEKL. The CDR3 has 12 residues. This chain's CDR3 is CASSQGLFPLHF. The CDR3 nucleotides are TGCGCCAGCAGCCAGGGCCTCTTCCCCCTCCACTTT.

This chain joins TRBV30 and TRBJ2-6; 7 positions match TRBD2. The V and J ends lost 4 bases and 1 base, in that order; junction bases with no gene match: 4. Germline values: CDR1 GTSNPN, CDR2 SVGIG (reference sequence). This CDR3 spans 15 amino acids. The CDR3 loop is CAWTAGGSGANVLTF. Written as DNA, the CDR3 is TGTGCCTGGACCGCCGGGGGGTCTGGGGCCAACGTCCTGACTTTC.

The gene calls are TRBV5-6 and TRBJ1-4; D gene unclear. The CDR3 sequence is 14 residues long. Trimming pared 4 bases from V and 7 bases from J, leaving 14 bases between. CDR1 SGHDT and CDR2 YYEEEE come from the germline V gene. The CDR3 loop is CASSITQKGEKLFF. The CDR3 DNA sequence: TGTGCCAGCAGCATCACCCAGAAGGGTGAAAAACTGTTTTTT.

The rearrangement links TRBV2 to TRBJ2-7; tentative D call: TRBD2 (5 bases). V lost 3 bases and J lost 4, with 10 bases in between. This CDR3 region has 13 residues. CDR1 and CDR2 (germline): SNHLY, FYNNEI. The CDR3 loop is CASSDGGEYEQYF. The CDR3 DNA is TGTGCCAGCAGTGACGGTGGGGAGTACGAGCAGTACTTC.

The rearrangement uses TRBV6-5 and TRBJ1-1; no definite D call. The CDR3 is 12 amino acids. The ends were cut back, 9 bases at V and 0 bases at J, with 8 bases in the middle. Germline assignment: CDR1 MNHEY and CDR2 SVGAGI. CDR3 nucleotides: TGTGCCAGTCAAGACATGAACACTGAAGCTTTCTTT. Translation gives CASQDMNTEAFF.

The V gene is TRBV9, the J gene TRBJ1-6; D gene unclear. V dropped 3 bases and J dropped 7 bases, with 14 bases sitting between them. CDR3 length: 15 residues. Germline V gene lookup returns CDR1 SGDLS and CDR2 YYNGEE. CDR3: CASSASGYQNSPLHF. The CDR3 DNA follows: TGTGCCAGCAGCGCCTCGGGTTACCAAAATTCACCCCTCCACTTT. The full variable domain, completed using reference TRBV9 and TRBJ1-6, is DSGVTQTPKHLITATGQRVTLRCSPRSGDLSVYWYQQSLDQGLQFLIQYYNGEERAKGNILERFSAQQFPDLHSELNLSSLELGDSALYFCASSASGYQNSPLHFGNGTRLTVT.

This clone was observed a handful of times. The V and J genes are TRBV28 and TRBJ2-4, with D maybe TRBD1 (5 bases). CDR3 size: 18 residues. Per the germline V gene, CDR1 is MDHEN and CDR2 is SYDVKM. V was shortened by 5 bases and J by 0 bases, with 20 bases between the two germline ends. The CDR3 here is CASSLGLYRQLAKNIQYF. CDR3 DNA: TGTGCCAGCAGTCTAGGCCTCTACCGACAGCTAGCCAAAAACATTCAGTACTTC.

This clone was observed once. The gene calls are TRBV30 and TRBJ1-5, with D maybe TRBD1 (5 bases). This CDR3 region has 13 residues. Trimming stripped 0 bases from V and 6 bases from J, with 9 bases between. CDR1 and CDR2 from the germline V gene are GTSNPN and SVGIG (reference sequence). As DNA, the CDR3 is TGTGCCTGGAGTGTACGAAGGGGTCAGCCCCAGCATTTT. This gives the protein CAWSVRRGQPQHF.